Sequencing of this TCR beta chain was carried out in a study of beta chain features in type 1 diabetes. Study results and caveats: In patients and controls equally, PCR might favor templates that are shorter. Patients' naive, central memory and Treg TCRB repertoires seemed closer to one another than those of healthy donors.

V shed 1 base and J 8 bases; nucleotides not matched to a gene: 14. CDR1 LGHNA and CDR2 YSLEER come from the germline V gene. The CDR3 sequence is 18 residues long. Reverse transcription of all isolated RNA meant that expressed TCRB transcripts were sequenced. The method was immunoSEQ multiplex PCR; TCRdb's version includes in-frame clones alone and lacks a portion of them. The sample holds 250,000 to 400,000 clones, 14% seen once. Comment on this clone: The target antigen is unknown.

Sorting of CD4+ naive, central memory, regulatory and stem cell-like memory cells was performed via CD45RO/CCR7/CD25/CD127/CD95/CD27. Sequences were obtained from central memory CD4+ T cells from blood. The sequence derives from a man in his thirties or forties in good health. This chain links TRBV4-3 with TRBJ1-4; 9 bases line up with TRBD1. The CDR3 protein is CASSQVTGTGSVREKLFF. The CDR3 region has the DNA TGCGCCAGCAGCCAAGTGACCGGGACAGGGTCGGTTCGGGAAAAACTGTTTTTT.